The present TCR beta chain was sequenced within a study of T cells after posttransplantation cyclophosphamide (dated by TCRdb to about 2016). Some background on the complete study: Using TRB sequencing, the study followed how the T cell repertoire reconstituted after myeloablative bone marrow transplantation in which posttransplantation cyclophosphamide served as GVHD prophylaxis. Antigen receptor sequencing was done on samples from roughly 38 PTCy-treated patients and from 15 to 20 related bone marrow donors of those patients. Blood from all 30 or so PTCy patients who had 1-year posttransplant specimens underwent TRB sequencing. TRB sequencing was also done on up to about 3 additional blood samples from 2 to 5.2 years after transplant in 3 patients, and on pretransplant blood from 4 patients. TRA and TRB clonality were tightly correlated in about ten samples, so subsequent TCR analyses focused on TRB only. Public TRB sequences were compared against a database of over 3,600 sequences linked to responses to pathogens, tumor antigens, self-antigens and alloantigens. The paper's findings and limits, for the study overall: The TRB repertoires of T cells infiltrating skin or GI tract showed only limited overlap with the TRB repertoires of T cells in blood. Donor-recipient similarity was low at 1-2 months but increased during the first year, and donor CD8+ memory clones often dominated later blood repertoires. Across over 40 patients, TRB clonality was highly associated with recipient CMV seropositivity and CMV reactivation, and diversity in PTCy patients was similar to diversity in CNI/methotrexate controls.

Trimming removed 5 bases from V and 6 bases from J; the gene matches leave 2 bases unexplained. Based on the germline V gene (reference sequence), the CDR1 and CDR2 sequences are SEHNR and FQNEAQ. Including the terminal cysteine and phenylalanine, the CDR3 comprises 13 residues. Here the CDR3 DNA is all that survives: 39 bases in frame from base 1. On the day of marrow donation, related bone marrow donors gave peripheral blood samples. Naive T cells were defined as viable CD3+CD4+ or CD3+CD8+ cells that were CCR7+CD45RA+CD45RO-CD95-CD27+CD28+. Mononuclear cells from peripheral blood and bone marrow were separated by Ficoll-Hypaque density centrifugation and then cryopreserved. Sorting of CD4+ and CD8+ T cells, including naive and memory subsets, was performed by FACS on a FACSAria II. Genomic DNA was the input for TRB sequencing, which was run either with the immunoSEQ assay at survey resolution or with the hsTCRB kit. The published analysis was carried out like this. Initial read processing used immunoSEQ software, and repertoire analyses used the LymphoSeq R package. Clonality was computed as 1 minus normalized Shannon entropy, and a Gini coefficient was also calculated for each TRB dataset. To infer phenotypes in unsorted samples, TRB sequences from sorted subsets of the recipient or donor were mapped onto unsorted samples from the same recipient. TCRdb's version of the immuneACCESS table is confined to in-frame rearrangements and falls short of the full clone set. An unresolved V gene accounts for under half of the shortfall where checked; the remainder is of unknown origin. The DNA gave D and trimming, while V, J and clone size come from that table. In this sample the table shows 9,000 to 9,500 clones, nearly 99% of which occur a single time. 0.27% of the sample is in the top ten clones.

About this clone: The antigen it binds to is not known. No clone much larger than this one lies a single base away; base qualities are absent.

This chain is built from TRBV7-9 and TRBJ2-7; 12 middle bases align to TRBD2. Source material: naive CD8+ T cells sorted from PBMCs. This receptor was taken from a man over 45 in good health, CMV-negative, and a related stem cell transplant donor. The CDR3 region: CASSRLAGAEQYF. In nucleotides, the sequence is TGTGCCAGCAGCAGACTAGCGGGAGCCGAGCAGTACTTC.